This TCR beta chain emerged from a study of cytomegalovirus exposure and HLA in healthy donors. Study conclusions and caveats: Judged likely to be a sequencing artifact was a cluster of highly shared sequence variants. The study recorded 160 or so TCR beta chains that were cytomegalovirus-associated. Several top significant clusters appeared, in a later analysis, to be linked to common viral pathogens.

The V gene end was trimmed by 2 bases and the J gene end by 5 bases; junction bases not matched to a gene: 6. Germline V gene sequence: CDR1 SEHNR, CDR2 FQNEAQ (reference sequence). This CDR3 spans 16 amino acids. Healthy donors of bone marrow made up the group. 60 Vbeta and 13 Jbeta primers were used in PCR. Repertoires were generated with immunoSEQ multiplex PCR, while TCRdb's copy carries only in-frame clones and drops some. This sample's table reports approximately 120,000 clones. About this clone itself: Its antigen is unknown.

This sequence originates from a young man in good health and CMV-seronegative. The rearrangement uses TRBV7-9 and TRBJ2-5, with TRBD2 matching over 12 bases. The sample was PBMCs. CDR3 nucleotides: TGTGCCAGCAGCTTAAGCCTAGCGGGGGGGCATGAGACCCAGTACTTC. Amino acids: CASSLSLAGGHETQYF.